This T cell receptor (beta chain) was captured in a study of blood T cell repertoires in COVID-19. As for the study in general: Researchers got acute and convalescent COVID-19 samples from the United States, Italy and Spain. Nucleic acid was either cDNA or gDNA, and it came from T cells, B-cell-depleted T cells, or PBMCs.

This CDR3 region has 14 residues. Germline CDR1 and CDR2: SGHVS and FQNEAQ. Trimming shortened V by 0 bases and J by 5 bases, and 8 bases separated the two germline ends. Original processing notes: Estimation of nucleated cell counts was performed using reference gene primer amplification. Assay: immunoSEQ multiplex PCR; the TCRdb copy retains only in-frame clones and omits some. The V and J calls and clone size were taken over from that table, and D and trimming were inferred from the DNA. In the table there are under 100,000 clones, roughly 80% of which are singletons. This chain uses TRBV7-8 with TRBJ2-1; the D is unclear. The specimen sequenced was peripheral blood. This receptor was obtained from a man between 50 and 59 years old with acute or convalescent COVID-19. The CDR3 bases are TGTGCCAGCAGCTTAGCAGGAGTTAACAATGAGCAGTTCTTC. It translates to CASSLAGVNNEQFF.